Listed below are T cell receptor beta chains from one sample, sequenced in a study of blood T cells in healthy people across ages. Via MiXCR, TCRdb re-called the 5' RACE reads, giving one row per CDR3 protein. Here the sample spans hundreds of thousands of distinct CDR3 sequences, approximately 30% being singletons. The sample was blood. These receptors all come from a woman aged 80 or over in good health. The CDR3 runs from the conserved cysteine through the conserved F or W. Size tells how often a clone was seen (once, few, many) or the class of an expanded clone, and some rows leave it out.

>-|TRBV29-1|TRBJ2-1
CSVRDITNNEQFF
>many|TRBV29-1|TRBJ2-7
CSAATSGVYEQYF
>few|TRBV9|TRBJ1-4
CASSTGTGVEKLFF
>few|TRBV6-5|TRBJ2-1
CASRYYGTDNEQFF
>once|TRBV6-2/TRBV6-3|TRBJ2-4
CASRNQGWPNIQYF
>few|TRBV4-2|TRBJ1-1
CASSQEGRGVRAEAFF
>many|TRBV6-1|TRBJ2-5
CASSEVAIGSGAQYF
>many|TRBV3-1|TRBJ2-5
CASSQHGAGGQETQYF
>-|TRBV6-6|TRBJ1-4
CASRLDRVGEKLFF
>-|TRBV6-1|TRBJ2-1
CASRNSAGEWDEQFF
>-|TRBV7-3|TRBJ2-1
CAGSLAQGYNEQFF
>once|TRBV12-3/TRBV12-4|TRBJ2-5
CASSFSGTAEIQYF
>many|TRBV12-5|TRBJ2-5
CASGLVRPGGVETQYF
>few|TRBV7-2|TRBJ1-3
CASSLAGAARSGNTIYF
>many|TRBV11-2|TRBJ2-3
CASEEPSTDTQYF
>-|TRBV5-1|TRBJ2-1
CASSLALGVSYNEQFF
>few|TRBV9|TRBJ2-2
CASSSPTAISNTGERFF
>many|TRBV20-1|TRBJ2-5
CSASRPGWEETQYF
>-|TRBV5-1|TRBJ1-1
CASARIGFAEAFF
>many|TRBV7-6|TRBJ2-1
CASSQSGGAYNEQFF
>-|TRBV24-1|TRBJ2-5
CATSGTSGSPQETQYF
>-|TRBV15|TRBJ2-2
CATSHRQGWTGELFF
>few|TRBV7-3|TRBJ2-2
CASSPEDTGELFF
>-|TRBV6-5|TRBJ1-1
CASSYSRRDTEAFF
>few|TRBV21-1|TRBJ2-4
CASTLGRASGGTKNIQYF
>many|TRBV29-1|TRBJ1-1
CCGQIVNTEAFF
>-|TRBV12-3/TRBV12-4|-
CASSLGRLAVQETQYF
>-|TRBV9|TRBJ1-4
CASGVGQGNEKLFF
>-|TRBV11-2|TRBJ1-1
CASSLDFRGFGAFF
>-|TRBV2|TRBJ1-1
CASHRDRDTEAFF
>many|TRBV28|TRBJ2-3
CASSSAGEINTQYF
>once|TRBV20-1|TRBJ2-1
CSATLGTGGSYNEQFF
>few|TRBV9|TRBJ1-1
CASSVTRGSEAFF
>-|TRBV5-1|TRBJ2-7
CASSLGAVPNEQYF
>-|TRBV11-1|TRBJ2-2
CASSSIRGTGELFF
>-|TRBV5-1|TRBJ1-1
CASSFAGVTETEAFF
>many|TRBV29-1|TRBJ1-2
CSVEDAGFYGYTF
>few|TRBV5-1|TRBJ1-4
CASSSGGGYSEKLFF
>many|TRBV6-5|TRBJ1-1
CASRGGSPGRGTEAFF
>few|TRBV29-1|TRBJ1-5
CSVGGQGGNQPQHF
>-|TRBV4-1|TRBJ1-4
CASSQDAGAKLFF
>-|TRBV20-1|TRBJ2-4
CSPTGTRNIQYF
>many|TRBV29-1|TRBJ1-2
CSADRGTNYGYTF